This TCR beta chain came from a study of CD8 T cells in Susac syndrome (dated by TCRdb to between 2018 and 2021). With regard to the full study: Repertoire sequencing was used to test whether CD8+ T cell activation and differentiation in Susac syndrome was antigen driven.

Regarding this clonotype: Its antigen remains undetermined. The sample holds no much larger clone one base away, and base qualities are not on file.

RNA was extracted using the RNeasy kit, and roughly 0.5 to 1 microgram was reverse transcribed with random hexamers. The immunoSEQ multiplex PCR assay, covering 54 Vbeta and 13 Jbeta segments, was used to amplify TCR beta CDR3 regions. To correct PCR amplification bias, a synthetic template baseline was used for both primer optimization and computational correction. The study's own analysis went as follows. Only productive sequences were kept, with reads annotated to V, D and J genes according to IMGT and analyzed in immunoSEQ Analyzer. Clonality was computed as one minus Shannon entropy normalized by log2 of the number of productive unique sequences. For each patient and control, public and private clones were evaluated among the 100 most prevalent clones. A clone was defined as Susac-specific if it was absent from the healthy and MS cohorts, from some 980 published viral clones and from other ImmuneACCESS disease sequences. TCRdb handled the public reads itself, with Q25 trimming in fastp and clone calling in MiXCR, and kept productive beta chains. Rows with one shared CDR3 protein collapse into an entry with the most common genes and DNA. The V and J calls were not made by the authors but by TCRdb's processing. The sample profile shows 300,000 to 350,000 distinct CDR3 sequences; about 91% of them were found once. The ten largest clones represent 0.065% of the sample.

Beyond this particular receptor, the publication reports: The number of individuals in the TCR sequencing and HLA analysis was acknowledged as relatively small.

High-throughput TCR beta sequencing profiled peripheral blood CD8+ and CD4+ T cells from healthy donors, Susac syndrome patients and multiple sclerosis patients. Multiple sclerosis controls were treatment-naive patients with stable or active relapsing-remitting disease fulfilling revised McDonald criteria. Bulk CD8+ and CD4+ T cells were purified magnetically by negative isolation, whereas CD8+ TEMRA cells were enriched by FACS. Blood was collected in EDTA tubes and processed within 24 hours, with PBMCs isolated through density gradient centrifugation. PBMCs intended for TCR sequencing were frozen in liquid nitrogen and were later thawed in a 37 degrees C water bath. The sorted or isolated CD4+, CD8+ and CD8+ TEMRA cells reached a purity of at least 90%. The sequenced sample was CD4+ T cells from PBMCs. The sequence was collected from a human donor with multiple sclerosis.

The CDR3: CASSLSNSGQYF. The nucleotide sequence reads TGTGCCAGCAGCTTATCGAACTCCGGGCAGTACTTC. This chain is built from TRBV7-8 and TRBJ2-7, with no confident D gene call. V is shortened by 2 bases, J by 9 bases, and the region joining them spans 11 bases. The CDR3 numbers 12 residues from cysteine through phenylalanine. Of the read, only the CDR3 DNA is kept; its 36 bases are in frame from base 1. Taken from the germline V gene, the CDR1 and CDR2 loops are SGHVS and FQNEAQ.